This T cell receptor beta chain was profiled in a study of OX40 agonist ivuxolimab in advanced cancers. Background on the study: Allowance was made for prior anti-PD-1, anti-PD-L1 or anti-CTLA-4 therapy, and about 37% had some.

This CDR3 has 15 residues. V was clipped by 0 bases and J by 6 bases; unmatched bases: 7. Germline-derived CDR1 and CDR2 are LNHNV and YYDKDF (reference sequence). Clones were read by immunoSEQ multiplex PCR, and TCRdb kept only the in-frame ones, dropping some. Of 77,000 or so clones in the sample, about 92% are singletons; the top ten hold 10%. The chain is built from TRBV15 and TRBJ2-5; 7 bases are shared with TRBD1. The TCR sequence derives from an adult with an advanced solid tumor such as melanoma, head and neck, liver or kidney cancer. The sample here was CD4+ or CD8+ T cells sorted from blood, taken in a trial of the OX40 agonist ivuxolimab. The CDR3 loop reads CATSRDRAGGQTQYF. The CDR3 DNA follows: TGTGCCACCAGCAGAGATAGAGCAGGGGGACAGACCCAGTACTTC.